This is a list of T cell receptor beta chains from one sample in a study of blood T cell repertoires in COVID-19. Measured with immunoSEQ multiplex PCR; TCRdb has only the in-frame clones, and not every one. The table includes over 200,000 clones, 75% to 90% detected once. Sequencing was carried out using PBMCs or T cells enriched from blood (not recorded which). The receptors derive from a man in his forties or fifties who had recovered from COVID-19. CDR3s include the opening cysteine and the closing phenylalanine or tryptophan. D genes are given only for firm matches. Expanded clones get a size class; other rows say once, few or many, or leave the size out.

>.|.|TRBJ1-1|TRBV18
CASSPWDKEISTEAFF
TGTGCCAGCTCACCTTGGGACAAAGAGATCAGCACTGAAGCTTTCTTT
>.|once|TRBJ1-6|TRBV7-8
CASSRGALGSPLHF
TGTGCCAGCAGCCGAGGGGCCTTGGGTTCACCCCTCCACTTT
>TRBD2|.|TRBJ2-7|TRBV9
CASSVDSGLGYEQYF
TGTGCCAGCAGCGTAGATAGCGGGTTGGGCTACGAGCAGTACTTC
>TRBD2|.|TRBJ2-1|TRBV5-1
CASSRTSGSGNEQFF
TGCGCCAGCAGTAGGACTAGCGGGAGCGGAAATGAGCAGTTCTTC
>.|.|TRBJ2-5|TRBV5-5
CASSQTLSPVGETQETQYF
TGTGCCAGCAGCCAGACTCTTTCGCCGGTTGGGGAGACCCAAGAGACCCAGTACTTC
>.|once|TRBJ1-5|TRBV4-3
CASSQDNFRVNSNQPQHF
TGCGCCAGCAGCCAAGATAACTTCCGGGTAAATAGCAATCAGCCCCAGCATTTT
>TRBD1|.|TRBJ2-2|TRBV5-1
CASSLAGGNTGELFF
TGCGCCAGCAGCTTGGCAGGGGGGAACACCGGGGAGCTGTTTTTT
>TRBD1|.|TRBJ1-3|TRBV5-1
CASSLDRGALDTIYF
TGCGCCAGCAGCTTGGACAGGGGGGCGTTGGACACCATATATTTT
>.|.|TRBJ1-5|TRBV6-6
CASSTGHLVNQPQHF
TGTGCCAGCAGTACAGGACACTTAGTTAATCAGCCCCAGCATTTT
>TRBD1|.|TRBJ2-1|TRBV7-9
CASSLSQGRNNEQFF
TGTGCCAGCAGCTTATCACAGGGGCGGAACAATGAGCAGTTCTTC
>.|.|TRBJ2-1|TRBV2
CASRTRGNHYNEQFF
TGTGCCAGCAGAACACGGGGGAACCATTACAATGAGCAGTTCTTC
>.|.|TRBJ1-1|TRBV29-1
CSVGLFSEAFF
TGCAGCGTTGGCCTATTCTCTGAAGCTTTCTTT
>TRBD1|.|TRBJ2-7|TRBV7-2
CASSVPPTGVSYEQYF
TGTGCCAGCAGCGTACCCCCAACAGGGGTCTCCTACGAGCAGTACTTC
>.|.|TRBJ1-1|TRBV4-1
CASSLTANTEAFF
TGCGCCAGCAGTCTAACAGCGAACACTGAAGCTTTCTTT
>.|.|TRBJ2-2|TRBV7-9
CASSLQGNTGELFF
TGTGCCAGCAGCCTACAGGGGAACACCGGGGAGCTGTTTTTT
>TRBD1|.|TRBJ1-1|TRBV14
CASSPTTGRTEAFF
TGTGCCAGCAGCCCCACGACAGGGCGAACTGAAGCTTTCTTT
>.|.|TRBJ1-2|TRBV19
CASTTSPAGTYGYTF
TGTGCCAGTACCACATCACCTGCAGGGACTTATGGCTACACCTTC
>.|.|TRBJ1-5|TRBV28
CASSFLDNSNQPQHF
TGTGCCAGCAGTTTTCTAGATAATAGCAATCAGCCCCAGCATTTT
>TRBD1|few|TRBJ2-7|TRBV6-5
CASSHSGQGRVEQYF
TGTGCCAGCAGTCACTCTGGACAGGGTAGAGTCGAGCAGTACTTC
>.|.|TRBJ2-7|TRBV19
CASSKTESYEQYF
TGTGCCAGTTCAAAGACAGAATCCTACGAGCAGTACTTC
>TRBD1|.|TRBJ2-7|TRBV3-1/TRBV3-2
CASSPDRGKNEQYF
TGTGCCAGCAGCCCCGACAGGGGGAAGAACGAGCAGTACTTC
>TRBD1|.|TRBJ1-5|TRBV28
CASSFGTGGYQPQHF
TGTGCCAGCAGTTTCGGAACAGGGGGCTATCAGCCCCAGCATTTT
>.|few|TRBJ2-2|TRBV7-3
CASSFSGNTGELFF
TGTGCCAGCAGCTTTTCAGGGAACACCGGGGAGCTGTTTTTT
>TRBD1|.|TRBJ1-1|TRBV27
CASSLGDSNTEAFF
TGTGCCAGCAGTCTAGGGGACAGCAACACTGAAGCTTTCTTT
>.|.|TRBJ1-3|TRBV28
CASSQGYTGNTIYF
TGTGCCAGCAGTCAGGGCTACACTGGAAACACCATATATTTT
>TRBD1|.|TRBJ2-2|TRBV29-1
CSVGDRGPPGELFF
TGCAGCGTGGGGGACAGGGGGCCACCCGGGGAGCTGTTTTTT
>.|.|TRBJ2-7|TRBV5-6
CASWGQGLGYEQYF
TGTGCCAGCTGGGGGCAGGGGCTTGGGTACGAGCAGTACTTC
>TRBD2|.|TRBJ2-1|TRBV7-9
CASRGTSDNEQFF
TGTGCCAGCAGAGGGACTAGCGACAATGAGCAGTTCTTC
>TRBD1|.|TRBJ1-5|TRBV2
CASSGTGTDQPQHF
TGTGCCAGCAGTGGGACAGGGACCGATCAGCCCCAGCATTTT
>TRBD1|.|TRBJ2-7|TRBV30
CAWSGNRGDRLYEQYF
TGTGCCTGGAGTGGAAATCGCGGGGACAGGTTATACGAGCAGTACTTC
>TRBD2|.|TRBJ2-7|TRBV12-3/TRBV12-4
CASSRGVREQYF
TGTGCCAGCTCTCGGGGGGTGCGCGAGCAGTACTTC
>.|.|TRBJ2-2|TRBV7-9
CASKSLRGTGELFF
TGTGCCAGCAAGTCCCTTCGAGGGACCGGGGAGCTGTTTTTT
>.|.|TRBJ1-6|TRBV30
CAWSLLSSYNSPLHF
TGTGCCTGGAGTCTCCTGAGCTCCTATAATTCACCCCTCCACTTT
>.|.|TRBJ1-2|TRBV13
CASSSYNANYGYTF
TGTGCCAGCAGCTCCTATAATGCGAACTATGGCTACACCTTC
>.|.|TRBJ2-1|TRBV6-5
CASNGLGSLNEQFF
TGTGCCAGCAACGGACTCGGGAGTCTCAATGAGCAGTTCTTC
>TRBD2|.|TRBJ2-7|TRBV7-2
CASSLAGTSGKEQYF
TGTGCCAGCAGCTTAGCCGGGACTAGCGGGAAGGAGCAGTACTTC
>.|.|TRBJ1-1|TRBV14
CASSQDGATYTEAFF
TGTGCCAGCAGCCAAGATGGGGCGACTTACACTGAAGCTTTCTTT
>.|.|TRBJ1-1|TRBV18
CASSSQGVGTEAFF
TGTGCCAGCTCTTCCCAGGGTGTAGGCACTGAAGCTTTCTTT
>TRBD1|once|TRBJ1-5|TRBV6-5
CASGTVWGQPQHF
TGTGCCAGCGGGACAGTCTGGGGGCAGCCCCAGCATTTT
>TRBD1|.|TRBJ2-7|TRBV10-3
CAISAGTGAASGSYEQYF
TGTGCCATCAGTGCCGGGACAGGGGCCGCTAGCGGATCCTACGAGCAGTACTTC
>TRBD2|.|TRBJ2-5|TRBV5-1
CASSLAGTSGQETQYF
TGCGCCAGCAGCTTGGCCGGGACTAGCGGTCAAGAGACCCAGTACTTC
>TRBD1|.|TRBJ2-7|TRBV30
CAWSRETGRHEQYF
TGTGCCTGGAGCCGTGAGACAGGGAGACACGAGCAGTACTTC
>.|.|TRBJ1-2|TRBV4-1
CASSPTGFDGYTF
TGCGCCAGCAGCCCAACAGGGTTCGACGGCTACACCTTC
>.|.|TRBJ2-7|TRBV5-4
CASSTTGYEQYF
TGTGCCAGCAGCACGACTGGTTACGAGCAGTACTTC
>.|.|TRBJ2-1|TRBV5-1
CASSLARHPWEQFF
TGCGCCAGCAGCTTGGCTCGACACCCGTGGGAGCAGTTCTTC
>.|.|TRBJ1-6|TRBV4-3
CASSQDREYSPLHF
TGCGCCAGCAGCCAAGACAGGGAATATTCACCCCTCCACTTT
>.|.|TRBJ1-4|TRBV28
CASMEEGGEKLFF
TGTGCCAGCATGGAAGAGGGTGGTGAAAAACTGTTTTTT
>TRBD2|.|TRBJ2-2|TRBV6-2/TRBV6-3
CASSPVAGGRVTGELFF
TGTGCCAGCAGTCCCGTAGCGGGAGGGCGGGTCACCGGGGAGCTGTTTTTT
>TRBD1|.|TRBJ1-6|TRBV12-5
CASGLRTGPSYNSPLHF
TGTGCTAGTGGACTCCGGACAGGACCCTCCTATAATTCACCCCTCCACTTT
>TRBD2|.|TRBJ2-7|TRBV18
CASSPGGETEQYF
TGTGCCAGCTCACCCGGGGGGGAGACCGAGCAGTACTTC
>.|.|TRBJ1-1|TRBV19
CASMRHNTEAFF
TGTGCCAGTATGAGACATAACACTGAAGCTTTCTTT
>.|.|TRBJ2-3|TRBV15
CATSRWEFGDTQYF
TGTGCCACCAGCAGGTGGGAGTTTGGAGATACGCAGTATTTT